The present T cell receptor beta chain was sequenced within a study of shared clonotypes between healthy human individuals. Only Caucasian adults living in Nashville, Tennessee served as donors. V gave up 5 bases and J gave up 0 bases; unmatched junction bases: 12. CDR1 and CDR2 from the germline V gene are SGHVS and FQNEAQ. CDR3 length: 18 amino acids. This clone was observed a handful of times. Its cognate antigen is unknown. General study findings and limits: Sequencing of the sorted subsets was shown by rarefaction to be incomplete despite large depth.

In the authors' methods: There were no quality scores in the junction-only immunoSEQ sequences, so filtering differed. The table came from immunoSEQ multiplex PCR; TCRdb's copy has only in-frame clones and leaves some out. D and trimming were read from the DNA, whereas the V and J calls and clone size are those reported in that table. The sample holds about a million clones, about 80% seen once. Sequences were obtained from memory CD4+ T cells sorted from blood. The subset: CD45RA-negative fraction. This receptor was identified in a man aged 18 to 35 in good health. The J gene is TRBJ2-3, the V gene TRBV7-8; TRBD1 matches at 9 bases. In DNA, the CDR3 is TGTGCCAGCAGCGGAGAGGGGTGGGGACAGGGTAGCACAGATACGCAGTATTTT. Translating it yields CASSGEGWGQGSTDTQYF.